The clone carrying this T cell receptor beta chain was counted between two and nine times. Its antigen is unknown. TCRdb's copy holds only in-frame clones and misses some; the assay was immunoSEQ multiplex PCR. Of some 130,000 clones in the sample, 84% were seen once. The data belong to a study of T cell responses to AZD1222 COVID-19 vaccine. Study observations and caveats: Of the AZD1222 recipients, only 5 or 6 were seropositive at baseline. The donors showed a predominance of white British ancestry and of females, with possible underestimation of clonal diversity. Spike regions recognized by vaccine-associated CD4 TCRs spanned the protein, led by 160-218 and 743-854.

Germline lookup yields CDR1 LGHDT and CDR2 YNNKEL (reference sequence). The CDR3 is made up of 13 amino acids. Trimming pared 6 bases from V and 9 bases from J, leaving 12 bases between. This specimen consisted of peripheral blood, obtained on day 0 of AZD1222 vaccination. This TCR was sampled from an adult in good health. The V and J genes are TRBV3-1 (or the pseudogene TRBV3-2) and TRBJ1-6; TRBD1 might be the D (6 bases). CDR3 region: CASSQGTSSPLHF. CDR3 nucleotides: TGTGCCAGCAGTCAGGGGACATCTTCACCCCTCCACTTT.